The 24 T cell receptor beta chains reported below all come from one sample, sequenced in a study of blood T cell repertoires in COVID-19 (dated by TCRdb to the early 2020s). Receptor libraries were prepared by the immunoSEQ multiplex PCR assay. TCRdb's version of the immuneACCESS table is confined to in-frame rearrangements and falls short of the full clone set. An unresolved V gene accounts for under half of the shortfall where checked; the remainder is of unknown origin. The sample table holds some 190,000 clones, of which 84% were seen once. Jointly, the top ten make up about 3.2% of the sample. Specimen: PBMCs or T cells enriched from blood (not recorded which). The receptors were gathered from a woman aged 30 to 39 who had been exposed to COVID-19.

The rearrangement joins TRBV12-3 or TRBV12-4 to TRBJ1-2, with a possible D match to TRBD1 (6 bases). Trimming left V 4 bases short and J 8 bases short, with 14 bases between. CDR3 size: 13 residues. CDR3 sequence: CASSSAGVGGYTF. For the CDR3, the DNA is TGTGCCAGCAGTTCGGCAGGGGTCGGCGGCTACACCTTC.

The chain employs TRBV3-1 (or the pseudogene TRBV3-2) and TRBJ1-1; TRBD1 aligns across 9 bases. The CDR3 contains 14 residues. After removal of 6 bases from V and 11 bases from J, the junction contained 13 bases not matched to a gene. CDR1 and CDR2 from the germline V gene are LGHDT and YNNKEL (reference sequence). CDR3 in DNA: TGTGCCAGCAGACCCAGTTACAGGGGGCTTGGGGCTTTCTTT. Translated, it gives CASRPSYRGLGAFF.

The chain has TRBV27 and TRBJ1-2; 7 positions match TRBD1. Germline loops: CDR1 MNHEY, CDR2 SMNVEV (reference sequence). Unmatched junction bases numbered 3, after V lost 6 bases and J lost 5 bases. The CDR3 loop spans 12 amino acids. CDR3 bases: TGTGCCAGCAGAGCAGGGGGGTATGGCTACACCTTC. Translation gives CASRAGGYGYTF.

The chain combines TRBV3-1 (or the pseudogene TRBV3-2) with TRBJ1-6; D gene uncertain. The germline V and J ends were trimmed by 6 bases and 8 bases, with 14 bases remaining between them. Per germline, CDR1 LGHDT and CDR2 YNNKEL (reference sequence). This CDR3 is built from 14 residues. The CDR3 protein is CASRQPEEDSPLHF. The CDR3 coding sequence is TGTGCCAGCAGACAACCCGAGGAAGATTCACCCCTCCACTTT.

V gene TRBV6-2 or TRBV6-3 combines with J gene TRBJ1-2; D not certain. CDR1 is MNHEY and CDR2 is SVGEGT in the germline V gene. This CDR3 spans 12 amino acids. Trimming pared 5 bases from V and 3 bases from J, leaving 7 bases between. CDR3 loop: CASSRHYYGYTF. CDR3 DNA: TGTGCCAGCAGTAGACATTACTATGGCTACACCTTC.

This chain's CDR3 is CASSEALGTGDPDTQYF. DNA for the CDR3: TGTGCCAGCAGTGAAGCGCTTGGGACAGGGGATCCAGATACGCAGTATTTT. The rearrangement uses TRBV6-1 and TRBJ2-3, with TRBD1 matching 10 bases. After removal of 0 bases from V and 4 bases from J, the junction contained 7 bases not matched to a gene. This CDR3 spans 17 amino acids. Per germline, CDR1 MNHNS and CDR2 SASEGT.

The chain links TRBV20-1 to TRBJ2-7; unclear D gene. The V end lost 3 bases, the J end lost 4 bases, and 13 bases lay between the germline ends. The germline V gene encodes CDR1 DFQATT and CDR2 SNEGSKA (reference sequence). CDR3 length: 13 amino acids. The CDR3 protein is CSASFYLSYEQYF. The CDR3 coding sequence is TGCAGTGCTAGTTTTTACCTATCATACGAGCAGTACTTC.

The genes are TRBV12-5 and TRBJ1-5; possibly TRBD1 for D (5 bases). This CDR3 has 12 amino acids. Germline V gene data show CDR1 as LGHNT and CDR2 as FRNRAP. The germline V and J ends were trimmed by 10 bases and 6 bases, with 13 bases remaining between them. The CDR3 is CAIGGTGQPQHF. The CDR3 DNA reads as TGTGCTATCGGGGGTACCGGTCAGCCCCAGCATTTT.

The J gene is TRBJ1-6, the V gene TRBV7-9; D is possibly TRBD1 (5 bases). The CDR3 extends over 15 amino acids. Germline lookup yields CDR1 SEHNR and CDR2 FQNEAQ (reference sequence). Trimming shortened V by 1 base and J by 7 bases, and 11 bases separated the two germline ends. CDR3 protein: CASSLDRLTNSPLHF. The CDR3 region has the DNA TGTGCCAGCAGCTTAGACAGGTTAACGAATTCACCCCTCCACTTT.

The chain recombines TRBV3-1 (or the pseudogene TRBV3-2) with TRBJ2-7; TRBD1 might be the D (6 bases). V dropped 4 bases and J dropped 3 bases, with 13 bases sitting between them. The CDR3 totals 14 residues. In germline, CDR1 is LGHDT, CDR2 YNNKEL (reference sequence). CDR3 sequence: CASSLDPGHYEQYF. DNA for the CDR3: TGTGCCAGCAGCCTCGATCCGGGACACTACGAGCAGTACTTC.

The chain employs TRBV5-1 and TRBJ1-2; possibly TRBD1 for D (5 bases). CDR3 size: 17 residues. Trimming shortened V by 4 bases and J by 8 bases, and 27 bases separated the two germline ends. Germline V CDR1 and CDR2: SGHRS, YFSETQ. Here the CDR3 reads CASSPGGFQGAQGGYTF. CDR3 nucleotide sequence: TGCGCCAGCAGCCCGGGAGGGTTTCAGGGAGCTCAGGGAGGCTACACCTTC.

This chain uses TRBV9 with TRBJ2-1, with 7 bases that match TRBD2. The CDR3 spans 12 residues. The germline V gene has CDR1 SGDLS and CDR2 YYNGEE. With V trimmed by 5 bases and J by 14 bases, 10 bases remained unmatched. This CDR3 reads CASSRGGGSEFF. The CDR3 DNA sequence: TGTGCCAGCAGTCGCGGGGGAGGTTCTGAGTTCTTC.

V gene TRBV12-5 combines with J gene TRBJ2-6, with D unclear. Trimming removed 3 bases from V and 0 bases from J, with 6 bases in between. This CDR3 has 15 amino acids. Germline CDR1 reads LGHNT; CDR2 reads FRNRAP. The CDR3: CASGFELSGANVLTF. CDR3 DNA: TGTGCTAGTGGTTTTGAACTCTCTGGGGCCAACGTCCTGACTTTC.

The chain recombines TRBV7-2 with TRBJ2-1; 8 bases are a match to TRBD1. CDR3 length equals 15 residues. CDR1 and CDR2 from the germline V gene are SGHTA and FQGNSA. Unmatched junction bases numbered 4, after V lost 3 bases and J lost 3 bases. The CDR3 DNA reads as TGTGCCAGCAGCTTCGGGACAGGACGCTACAATGAGCAGTTCTTC. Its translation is CASSFGTGRYNEQFF.

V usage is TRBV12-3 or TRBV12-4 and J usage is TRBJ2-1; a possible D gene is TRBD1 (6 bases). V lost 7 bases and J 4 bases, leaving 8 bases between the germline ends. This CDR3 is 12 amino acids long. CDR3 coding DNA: TGTGCCAGCATGAGGGGGTACAATGAGCAGTTCTTC. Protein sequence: CASMRGYNEQFF.

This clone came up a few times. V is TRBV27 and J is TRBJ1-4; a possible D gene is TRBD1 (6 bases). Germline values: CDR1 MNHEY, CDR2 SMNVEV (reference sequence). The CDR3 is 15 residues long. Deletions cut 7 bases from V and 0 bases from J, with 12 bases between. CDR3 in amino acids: CASTEGGATNEKLFF. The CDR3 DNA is TGTGCCAGCACCGAGGGGGGGGCAACTAATGAAAAACTGTTTTTT.

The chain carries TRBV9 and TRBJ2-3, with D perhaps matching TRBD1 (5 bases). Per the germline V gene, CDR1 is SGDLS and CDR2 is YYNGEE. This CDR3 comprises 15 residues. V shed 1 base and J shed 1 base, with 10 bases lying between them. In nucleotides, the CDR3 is TGTGCCAGCAGCGTAATTGGGGCCGGCACAGATACGCAGTATTTT. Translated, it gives CASSVIGAGTDTQYF.

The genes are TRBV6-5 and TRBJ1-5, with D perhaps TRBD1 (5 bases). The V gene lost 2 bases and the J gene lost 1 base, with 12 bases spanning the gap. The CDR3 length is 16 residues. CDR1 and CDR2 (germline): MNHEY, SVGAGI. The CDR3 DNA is TGTGCCAGCAGTTACGGGTCGGGGGGAAGCAATCAGCCCCAGCATTTT. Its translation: CASSYGSGGSNQPQHF.

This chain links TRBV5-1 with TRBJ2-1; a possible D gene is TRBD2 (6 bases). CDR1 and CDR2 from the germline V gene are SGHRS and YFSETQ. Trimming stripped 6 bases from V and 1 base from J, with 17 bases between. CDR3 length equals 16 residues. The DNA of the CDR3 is TGCGCCAGCAAGGGAGGCGTAGGAGCTTCCTACAATGAGCAGTTCTTC. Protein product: CASKGGVGASYNEQFF. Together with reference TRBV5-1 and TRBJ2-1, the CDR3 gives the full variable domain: KAGVTQTPRYLIKTRGQQVTLSCSPISGHRSVSWYQQTPGQGLQFLFEYFSETQRNKGNFPGRFSGRQFSNSRSEMNVSTLELGDSALYLCASKGGVGASYNEQFFGPGTRLTVL.

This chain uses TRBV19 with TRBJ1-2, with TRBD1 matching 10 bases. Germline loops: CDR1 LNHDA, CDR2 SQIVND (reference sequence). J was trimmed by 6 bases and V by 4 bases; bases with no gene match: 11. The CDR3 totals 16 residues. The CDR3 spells CASSNPRQGAVDGYTF. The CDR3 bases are TGTGCCAGTAGTAATCCAAGACAGGGGGCCGTTGATGGCTACACCTTC.

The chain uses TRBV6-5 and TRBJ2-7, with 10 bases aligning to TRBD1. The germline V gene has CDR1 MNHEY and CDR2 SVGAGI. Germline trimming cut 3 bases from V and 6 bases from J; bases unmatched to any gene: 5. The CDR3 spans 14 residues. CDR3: CASSYRQGAFEQYF. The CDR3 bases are TGTGCCAGCAGTTATAGACAGGGGGCGTTCGAGCAGTACTTC.

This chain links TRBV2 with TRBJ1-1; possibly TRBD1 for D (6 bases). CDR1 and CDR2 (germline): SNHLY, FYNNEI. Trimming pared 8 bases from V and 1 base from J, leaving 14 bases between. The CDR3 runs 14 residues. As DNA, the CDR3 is TGTGCCAGCTGCAAGCAGGGGAGGAACACTGAAGCTTTCTTT. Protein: CASCKQGRNTEAFF.

The CDR3 protein is CASSLPPAGGNEQFF. As DNA, the CDR3 is TGTGCCAGCAGCTTACCCCCGGCAGGGGGCAATGAGCAGTTCTTC. V gene TRBV7-2 combines with J gene TRBJ2-1; 7 positions match TRBD1. V shed 2 bases and J 6 bases; nucleotides not matched to a gene: 7. CDR1 SGHTA and CDR2 FQGNSA come from the germline V gene. This CDR3 is built from 15 residues.

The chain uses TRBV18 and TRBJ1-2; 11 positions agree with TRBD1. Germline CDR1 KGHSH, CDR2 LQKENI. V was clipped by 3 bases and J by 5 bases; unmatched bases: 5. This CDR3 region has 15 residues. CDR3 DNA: TGTGCCAGCTCACCGACCGGGACAGGGGGTTATGGCTACACCTTC. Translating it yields CASSPTGTGGYGYTF.